The sequence of this TCR beta chain was determined in a study of T cell responses to AZD1222 COVID-19 vaccine. Here immunoSEQ multiplex PCR was the method, and the copy in TCRdb shows in-frame clones only, minus some. The data contain about 100,000 clones, roughly 84% of them seen just once; the ten biggest clones take up approximately 15%. V was clipped by 1 base and J by 5 bases; unmatched bases: 10. Germline assignment: CDR1 LGHNT and CDR2 FRNRAP. The CDR3 covers 17 residues. Specimen: peripheral blood, collected on day 0 of AZD1222 vaccination. The receptor's source is an adult in good health. The chain combines TRBV12-5 with TRBJ2-1; 8 bases agree with TRBD2. The DNA for the CDR3 is TGTGCTAGTGGTTTGGGGCTACTAGCGGTGGGTCACAATGAGCAGTTCTTC. This translates into CASGLGLLAVGHNEQFF.